Listed below are T cell receptor beta chains from one sample, sequenced in a study of T cell repertoires in ileal Crohn's disease. Only in-frame clones appear in the TCRdb table, and some are missing; sequencing was by immunoSEQ multiplex PCR. The sample yields about 13,000 clones, just under 80% seen once. The sequenced material came from ileal tissue. The receptors come from an adult with Crohn's disease. Each CDR3 is given with its conserved first and last residue. Fields, in order: V gene, clone size, D gene, J gene, CDR3 DNA, CDR3 protein. D genes are given only for firm matches. Not all rows give a size; the values are once, few, many and, for expanded clones, a class.

V: TRBV25-1
size: NA
D: NA
J: TRBJ1-4
DNA: TGTGCCAGCAGTGATGGGTCCAGGGTAAAACTGTTTTTT
CDR3: CASSDGSRVKLFF

V: TRBV5-6
size: NA
D: TRBD1
J: TRBJ2-2
DNA: TGTGCCAGCAGCCCTGACAGGGGGCGGTACACCGGGGAGCTGTTTTTT
CDR3: CASSPDRGRYTGELFF

V: TRBV12-5
size: NA
D: NA
J: TRBJ1-2
DNA: TGTGCTAGTGGTCCTCTTCAGGGGAAGGACTATGGCTACACCTTC
CDR3: CASGPLQGKDYGYTF

V: TRBV13
size: NA
D: TRBD2
J: TRBJ2-5
DNA: TGTGCCAGCAGACGGACTAGCGGGGGGCGCATAGGAGAGACCCAGTACTTC
CDR3: CASRRTSGGRIGETQYF

V: TRBV6-1
size: NA
D: NA
J: TRBJ1-1
DNA: TGTGCCAGCATCGCGGGGAGCACTGAAGCTTTCTTT
CDR3: CASIAGSTEAFF

V: TRBV27
size: NA
D: NA
J: TRBJ1-5
DNA: TGTGCCAGCAGTTTAAATGGCCTTGGTCTAGCCCAGCATTTT
CDR3: CASSLNGLGLAQHF

V: TRBV18
size: NA
D: NA
J: TRBJ2-2
DNA: TGTGCCAGCTCACCACAGGGGCAGGCCACCGGGGAGCTGTTTTTT
CDR3: CASSPQGQATGELFF

V: TRBV5-8
size: few
D: NA
J: TRBJ1-5
DNA: TGTGCCAGCAGCTTGTTCGGGGGGCCCGGGGAGCCCCAGCATTTT
CDR3: CASSLFGGPGEPQHF

V: TRBV4-2
size: NA
D: TRBD2
J: TRBJ2-1
DNA: TGTGCCAGCAGCCAAGGGGCCGGGACTAGCGGCTCCTACAATGAGCAGTTCTTC
CDR3: CASSQGAGTSGSYNEQFF

V: TRBV21-1
size: NA
D: NA
J: TRBJ2-7
DNA: TGTGCCAGCAGCAAAGCGAGTTGTAGCGCTTGCTCCTACGAGCAGTACTTC
CDR3: CASSKASCSACSYEQYF

V: TRBV6-1
size: NA
D: NA
J: TRBJ2-7
DNA: TGTGCCAGCACTCCGGGTGGATTCCCCCGCGACGAGCAGTACTTC
CDR3: CASTPGGFPRDEQYF

V: TRBV7-6
size: NA
D: TRBD1
J: TRBJ1-4
DNA: TGTGCCAGCAGCTTAGAGACAGGGGGCATTAATGAAAAACTGTTTTTT
CDR3: CASSLETGGINEKLFF

V: TRBV9
size: NA
D: TRBD1
J: TRBJ2-5
DNA: TGTGCCAGCAGCGTCGGGACAGGGCCTCCCCAAGAGACCCAGTACTTC
CDR3: CASSVGTGPPQETQYF

V: TRBV30
size: medium-sized
D: NA
J: TRBJ2-1
DNA: TGTGCCTGGAGGAGAAATAGCGTCAATGATCTGTTCTTC
CDR3: CAWRRNSVNDLFF

V: TRBV2
size: once
D: NA
J: TRBJ2-3
DNA: TGTGCCAGCAAGTCCCCGACAGGTTTCTCCAACACAGATACGCAGTATTTT
CDR3: CASKSPTGFSNTDTQYF

V: TRBV10-3
size: once
D: TRBD2
J: TRBJ2-7
DNA: TGTGCCATCAGTGAGGGACTAGCGGGTCCCTACGAGCAGTACTTC
CDR3: CAISEGLAGPYEQYF

V: TRBV6-1
size: NA
D: TRBD2
J: TRBJ2-3
DNA: TGTGCCAGCAGTGCTAGTGGACTAGCGGGGTACCTTCCTAGCACAGATACGCAGTATTTT
CDR3: CASSASGLAGYLPSTDTQYF

V: TRBV11-1
size: NA
D: TRBD2
J: TRBJ2-5
DNA: TGTGCCAGCAGCTTGAGGTCTAGCGGGCAAGAGACCCAGTACTTC
CDR3: CASSLRSSGQETQYF

V: TRBV6-5
size: NA
D: NA
J: TRBJ2-3
DNA: TGTGCCAGCAGTTTTTCTGGGGCGTACACAGATACGCAGTATTTT
CDR3: CASSFSGAYTDTQYF

V: TRBV5-4
size: NA
D: TRBD1
J: TRBJ2-2
DNA: TGTGCCAGCAGCTTCAGGGGGAGTGCCTACACCGGGGAGCTGTTTTTT
CDR3: CASSFRGSAYTGELFF

V: TRBV6-6
size: NA
D: TRBD1
J: TRBJ2-1
DNA: TGTGCCAGCATAAGGACAGGGAAATTCGGGAATGAGCAGTTCTTC
CDR3: CASIRTGKFGNEQFF

V: TRBV30
size: once
D: TRBD2
J: TRBJ2-1
DNA: TGTGCCTGGAGTGTAGGGACTAGCGATAGGGTCTTC
CDR3: CAWSVGTSDRVF

V: TRBV5-8
size: NA
D: TRBD2
J: TRBJ2-1
DNA: TGTGCCAGCACCATCGCCGGGACTAGCGGGACCCAGTACAATGAGCAGTTCTTC
CDR3: CASTIAGTSGTQYNEQFF

V: TRBV29-1
size: NA
D: NA
J: TRBJ1-4
DNA: TGCAGCGTTGGCGGATTCGGTCTGACTAATGAAAAACTGTTTTTT
CDR3: CSVGGFGLTNEKLFF

V: TRBV6-1
size: NA
D: NA
J: TRBJ1-5
DNA: TGTGCCAGCAGTGGAGCACAGGGAGATCAGCCCCAGCATTTT
CDR3: CASSGAQGDQPQHF

V: TRBV7-8
size: few
D: NA
J: TRBJ2-2
DNA: TGTGCCAGCAGCTACTCCGGGTCAACCTTAACCGGGGAGCTGTTTTTT
CDR3: CASSYSGSTLTGELFF

V: TRBV9
size: once
D: TRBD2
J: TRBJ2-3
DNA: TGTGCCAGCAGCGCCCCACTAGCGGGACGTACAGATACGCAGTATTTT
CDR3: CASSAPLAGRTDTQYF